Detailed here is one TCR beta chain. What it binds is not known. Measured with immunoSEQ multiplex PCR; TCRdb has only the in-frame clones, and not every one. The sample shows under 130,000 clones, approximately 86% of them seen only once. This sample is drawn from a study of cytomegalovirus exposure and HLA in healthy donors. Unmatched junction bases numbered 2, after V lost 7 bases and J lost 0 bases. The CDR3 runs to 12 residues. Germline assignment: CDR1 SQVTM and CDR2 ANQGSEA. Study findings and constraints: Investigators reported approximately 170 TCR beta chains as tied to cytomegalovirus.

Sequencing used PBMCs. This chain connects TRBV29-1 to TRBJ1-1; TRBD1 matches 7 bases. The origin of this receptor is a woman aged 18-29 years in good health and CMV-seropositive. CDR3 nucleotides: TGCAGCGCAGGGGGACTGAACACTGAAGCTTTCTTT. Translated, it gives CSAGGLNTEAFF.